This T cell receptor beta chain was observed in a study of T-cell memory formation after mild COVID-19. Study-wide background: Across donors, TCR clusters were largely donor specific.

General study findings and limits: That cross-reactive memory joined was suggested by some responding clones appearing in pre-infection memory. CD4+ clones that contracted lay mainly in CM and EM; CD8+ ones lay in EMRA.

Germline CDR1 SGHAT, CDR2 FQDESV (reference sequence). V lost 2 bases and J lost 4, with 11 bases in between. The CDR3 has 14 residues. One entry per CDR3 protein results from TCRdb running MiXCR on the 5' RACE reads. The data show some 31,000 distinct CDR3 sequences, around 12% seen once. This clonotype was observed at least ten times. Its antigen is as yet unknown. The TCR sequence derives from an adult woman who had mild COVID-19 (a few samples of this study predate the infection). Cell type and time point are not known. This sequence joins TRBV11-1 and TRBJ1-1; D uncertain. The sample was PBMCs or a T cell subset sorted from them (not recorded which). The CDR3 coding sequence is TGTGCCAGCAGCTTAAATCATCGGGGCACTGAAGCTTTCTTT. Translation gives CASSLNHRGTEAFF.